The T cell receptor beta chain described here comes from a study of beta chain features in type 1 diabetes. V lost 4 bases to trimming and J lost 2 bases; unmatched junction nucleotides: 10. Per the germline V gene, CDR1 is SGHNT and CDR2 is YYREEE (reference sequence). The CDR3 has 16 amino acids. Expressed TCRB transcripts were sequenced because the entire RNA isolate underwent reverse transcription. TCRdb's copy holds only in-frame clones and misses some; the assay was immunoSEQ multiplex PCR. The sample includes approximately 400,000 clones, more than 12% of them seen just once. This clone turned up a few times.

V usage is TRBV5-4 and J usage is TRBJ2-5, with 8 positions matching TRBD2. The clonotype comes from a woman aged 18-29 years in good health. Sequencing was done on a sample of naive CD4+ T cells from blood. In DNA form, the CDR3 reads TGTGCCAGCAGCCACGGGACTAGGGGAAATCAAGAGACCCAGTACTTC. Translation gives CASSHGTRGNQETQYF.